One and the same sample provided the 14 T cell receptor beta chains below, sequenced in a study of T-cell memory formation after mild COVID-19. TCRdb recomputed calls from the 5' RACE reads with MiXCR, one row per CDR3 protein. The sample lists 280,000 or so distinct CDR3 sequences; 7.5% to 9.5% were seen once. The specimen sequenced was PBMCs or a T cell subset sorted from them (not recorded which). The receptors here all came from a man aged 18-30 years who had mild COVID-19 (a few samples of this study predate the infection). Cell type and time point are not known.

This clonotype was counted at least ten times. The V call is TRBV7-2, the J call TRBJ2-3, with TRBD1 identical over 8 bases. The V segment lost 1 base and the J segment 1 base; nucleotides outside the gene matches: 7. Germline CDR1 and CDR2: SGHTA and FQGNSA. There are 17 residues in the CDR3. The CDR3 nucleotides are TGTGCCAGCAGCTTAGGACGGCAGGGGGCAGGCACAGATACGCAGTATTTT. Translated: CASSLGRQGAGTDTQYF.

This clonotype was picked up a small number of times. The genes are TRBV6-5 and TRBJ1-5; D not certain. CDR3 length: 13 residues. The V end was cut by 5 bases, the J end by 4 bases, with 9 bases between. Per the germline V gene, CDR1 is MNHEY and CDR2 is SVGAGI. CDR3 amino acids: CASSTLINQPQHF. CDR3 DNA: TGTGCCAGCAGTACCTTAATAAATCAGCCCCAGCATTTT.

This clonotype showed up many times. V is TRBV5-1 and J is TRBJ1-2; no reliable D call. CDR1 SGHRS and CDR2 YFSETQ come from the germline V gene. There are 14 residues in the CDR3. Trimming left V 5 bases short and J 0 bases short, with 11 bases between. Written as DNA, the CDR3 is TGCGCCAGCAGTTCCGCGGCTTCTAACTATGGCTACACCTTC. This sequence encodes CASSSAASNYGYTF.

The CDR3 nucleotides read TGTGCCAGCAGCGCGGGGACAGGGCTGAACACTGAAGCTTTCTTT. Encoded protein: CASSAGTGLNTEAFF. This chain uses TRBV9 with TRBJ1-1, with 9 bases fitting TRBD1. The length of the CDR3 is 15 residues. Trimming at V came to 3 bases and at J to 0 bases, leaving 3 bases not matched to a gene. Per the germline V gene, CDR1 is SGDLS and CDR2 is YYNGEE.

This clonotype was found a few times. The chain is built from TRBV7-9 and TRBJ2-7; D possibly corresponds to TRBD2 (7 bases). The CDR3 length is 14 residues. CDR1 SEHNR and CDR2 FQNEAQ come from the germline V gene (reference sequence). Trimming took off 5 bases at V and 3 bases at J, with 14 bases between the two ends. DNA for the CDR3: TGTGCCAGCAGCCCGGGGGGCCCCGGCTACGAGCAGTACTTC. Translating it yields CASSPGGPGYEQYF. The variable domain in full, completed from reference TRBV7-9 and TRBJ2-7, reads DTGVSQNPRHKITKRGQNVTFRCDPISEHNRLYWYRQTLGQGPEFLTYFQNEAQLEKSRLLSDRFSAERPKGSFSTLEIQRTEQGDSAMYLCASSPGGPGYEQYFGPGTRLTVT.

There are a few counts of this clonotype. The rearrangement joins TRBV24-1 to TRBJ2-1; a weak D match, TRBD1 (5 bases). Germline V CDR1 and CDR2: KGHDR, SFDVKD. The CDR3 has 16 residues. V was shortened by 2 bases and J by 1 base, with 11 bases between the two germline ends. CDR3 loop: CATSDSQGNSYNEQFF. The CDR3 region has the DNA TGTGCCACCAGTGATTCCCAGGGCAATTCCTACAATGAGCAGTTCTTC.

The rearrangement uses TRBV3-1 and TRBJ2-1; maybe TRBD1 (6 bases). The CDR3 extends over 13 amino acids. The germline V gene has CDR1 LGHDT and CDR2 YNNKEL (reference sequence). Between the trimmed V and J ends, which lost 5 bases and 9 bases, there was a span of 14 bases. DNA for the CDR3: TGTGCCAGCAGCACTACAGGGTTGGGTGAGCAGTTCTTC. It specifies CASSTTGLGEQFF.

The sample holds many counts of this clonotype. The rearrangement joins TRBV7-6 to TRBJ1-4; tentatively, D is TRBD1 (6 bases). Germline V lookup: CDR1 SGHVS, CDR2 FNYEAQ. Between the trimmed V and J ends, which lost 5 bases and 8 bases, there was a span of 21 bases. CDR3 length equals 16 residues. This CDR3 is CASSPGHFRGLEKLFF. The CDR3 DNA reads TGTGCCAGCAGCCCCGGCCATTTTCGGGGGCTCGAAAAACTGTTTTTT.

This clonotype was picked up a small number of times. The chain joins TRBV10-3 to TRBJ1-2, with 9 bases fitting TRBD1. The CDR3 has 14 amino acids. V was pared by 3 bases and J by 4 bases, with 3 bases of the junction left unmatched. Per germline, CDR1 ENHRY and CDR2 SYGVKD. The CDR3 coding sequence is TGTGCCATCAGTGATGTGGGACAGGGCTATGGCTACACCTTC. As protein: CAISDVGQGYGYTF.

At least ten counts were recorded for this clonotype. The chain couples TRBV7-9 to TRBJ2-7; D is perhaps TRBD2 (6 bases). The CDR3 consists of 13 residues. The germline V and J ends were trimmed by 2 bases and 9 bases, with 14 bases remaining between them. Germline V gives CDR1 SEHNR, CDR2 FQNEAQ (reference sequence). The CDR3 spells CASSLSGTHGQYV. CDR3 coding DNA: TGTGCCAGCAGCTTATCCGGGACTCATGGGCAGTACGTC.

The chain is built from TRBV5-6 and TRBJ1-1; D is ambiguous. The germline gives CDR1 SGHDT, CDR2 YYEEEE. Trimming cost V 4 bases and J 3 bases, with 13 bases left between them. The CDR3 loop spans 14 amino acids. CDR3 region: CASSKEGFYTEAFF. The CDR3 region has the DNA TGTGCCAGCAGCAAGGAGGGTTTTTACACTGAAGCTTTCTTT.

This sequence joins TRBV6-4 and TRBJ2-7; 8 bases line up with TRBD2. CDR1 and CDR2 (germline): MRHNA, SNTAGT. This CDR3 comprises 15 residues. With V trimmed by 6 bases and J by 4 bases, 11 bases remained unmatched. The CDR3 reads CASSPSGGSIYEQYF. The CDR3 bases are TGTGCCAGCAGCCCCAGCGGGGGCTCGATTTACGAGCAGTACTTC.

This clonotype was counted at least ten times. The rearrangement uses TRBV6-5 and TRBJ1-2; possibly TRBD1 for D (5 bases). V lost 0 bases and J lost 5, with 13 bases in between. The CDR3 has 15 amino acids. CDR1 and CDR2 from the germline V gene are MNHEY and SVGAGI. Here the CDR3 reads CASSYSRGSLYGYTF. CDR3 DNA sequence: TGTGCCAGCAGTTACTCTAGGGGCAGCCTTTATGGCTACACCTTC.

The chain recombines TRBV27 with TRBJ1-6, with D uncertain. This CDR3 has 14 residues. Germline assignment: CDR1 MNHEY and CDR2 SMNVEV (reference sequence). V lost 3 bases and J 10 bases, leaving 13 bases between the germline ends. In DNA form, the CDR3 reads TGTGCCAGCAGTTTCCGGCCGATTGAGTCACCCCTCCACTTT. Protein sequence: CASSFRPIESPLHF.